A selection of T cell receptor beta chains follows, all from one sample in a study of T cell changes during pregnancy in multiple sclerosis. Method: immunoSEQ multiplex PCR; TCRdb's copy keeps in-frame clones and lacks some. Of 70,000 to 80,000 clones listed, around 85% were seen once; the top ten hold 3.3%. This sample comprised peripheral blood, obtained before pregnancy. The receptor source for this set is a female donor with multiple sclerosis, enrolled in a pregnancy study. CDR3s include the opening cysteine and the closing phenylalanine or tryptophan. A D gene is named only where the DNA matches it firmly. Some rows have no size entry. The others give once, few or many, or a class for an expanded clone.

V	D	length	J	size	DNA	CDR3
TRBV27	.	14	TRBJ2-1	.	TGTGCCAGCGGGACAAGTGGGGCTAGCTCGGTTCCGTTCTTC	CASGTSGASSVPFF
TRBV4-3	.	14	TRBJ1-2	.	TGCGCCAGCAGCCAAGGATACAGGGAAAATGGCTACACCTTC	CASSQGYRENGYTF
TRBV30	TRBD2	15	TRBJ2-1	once	TGTGCCTGGAGTGTACCTAGCGGGATTTACAATGAGCAGTTCTTC	CAWSVPSGIYNEQFF
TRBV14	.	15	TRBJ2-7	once	TGTGCCAGCAGCCAAGGTCAAATTTTACGGTCCGAGCAGTACTTC	CASSQGQILRSEQYF
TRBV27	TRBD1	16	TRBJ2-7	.	TGTGCCAGCAGTGCTTCCGGGACAGGGGGCAGGGAGGAGCAGTACTTC	CASSASGTGGREEQYF
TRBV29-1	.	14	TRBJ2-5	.	TGCAGCGTTGTGGGGGGGCGGGAGAAAGAGACCCAGTACTTC	CSVVGGREKETQYF
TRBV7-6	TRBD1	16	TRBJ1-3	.	TGTGCCAGCAGCTTAATGCAGGGGGCAGGGGGAAACACCATATATTTT	CASSLMQGAGGNTIYF
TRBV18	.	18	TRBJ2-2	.	TGTGCCAGCTCACCACAGATGCTTGGCGGAACGAACACCGGGGAGCTGTTTTTT	CASSPQMLGGTNTGELFF
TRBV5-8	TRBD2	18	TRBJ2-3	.	TGTGCCAGCAGCCAAACTAGCGGGAGAACACAGTTCACAGATACGCAGTATTTT	CASSQTSGRTQFTDTQYF
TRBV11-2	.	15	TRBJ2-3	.	TGTGCCAGCAGCTTATTCTGGACTAGCACAGATACGCAGTATTTT	CASSLFWTSTDTQYF
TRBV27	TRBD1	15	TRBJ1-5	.	TGTGCCAGCAGTTTTATTTGGACAGGAAATCAGCCCCAGCATTTT	CASSFIWTGNQPQHF
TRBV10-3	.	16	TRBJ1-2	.	TGTGCCATCAGTGCCCTGGTGCCGACAGATACCTATGGCTACACCTTC	CAISALVPTDTYGYTF
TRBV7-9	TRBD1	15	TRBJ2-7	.	TGTGCCAGCAGCTTTAGGGACAGGGGAGGATACGAGCAGTACTTC	CASSFRDRGGYEQYF
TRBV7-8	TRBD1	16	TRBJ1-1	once	TGTGCCAGCAGCTTAGGGTCAGACAGGGCGAACACTGAAGCTTTCTTT	CASSLGSDRANTEAFF
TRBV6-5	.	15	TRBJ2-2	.	TGTGCCAGCAGTTACGGTGGGGGGAACCCCGGGGAGCTGTTTTTT	CASSYGGGNPGELFF
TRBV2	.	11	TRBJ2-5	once	TGTGCCAAGGCGCTAGTAGAGACCCAGTACTTC	CAKALVETQYF
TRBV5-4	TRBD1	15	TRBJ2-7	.	TGTGCCAGCAGCTTCTGGACAGGGAGCTCCTACGAGCAGTACTTC	CASSFWTGSSYEQYF
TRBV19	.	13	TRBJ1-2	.	TGTGCCAGTAGTATGGGCAGCTACTATGGCTACACCTTC	CASSMGSYYGYTF
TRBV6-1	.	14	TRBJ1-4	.	TGTGCCAGCAGTGGAACAGTGAATAATGAAAAACTGTTTTTT	CASSGTVNNEKLFF
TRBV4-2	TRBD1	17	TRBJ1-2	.	TGTGCCAGCAGCCAAGATGGTCCAGGACAGGGATTCTATGGCTACACCTTC	CASSQDGPGQGFYGYTF
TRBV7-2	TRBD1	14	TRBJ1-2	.	TGTGCCAGCAGCCCACAGGGGATTAACTATGGCTACACCTTC	CASSPQGINYGYTF
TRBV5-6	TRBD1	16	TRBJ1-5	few	TGTGCCAGCAGCTCGGACCGGGACAGGGTTTCCCAGCCCCAGCATTTT	CASSSDRDRVSQPQHF
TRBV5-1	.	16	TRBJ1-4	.	TGCGCCAGCAGACCGGTGGGGGGAACGACTAATGAAAAACTGTTTTTT	CASRPVGGTTNEKLFF
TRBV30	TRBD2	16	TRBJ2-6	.	TGTGCCTTTCGGGCGGGGGGTTTTTCTGGGGCCAACGTCCTGACTTTC	CAFRAGGFSGANVLTF
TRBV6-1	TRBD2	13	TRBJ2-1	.	TGTGCCAGCAGGGGGACTAGTCCGGATGAGCAGTTCTTC	CASRGTSPDEQFF
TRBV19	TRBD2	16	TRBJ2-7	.	TGTGCCAGTAGTTATAGCGGGGGGGCCGATTCCTACGAGCAGTACTTC	CASSYSGGADSYEQYF
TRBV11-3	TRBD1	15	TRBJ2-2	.	TGTGCCAGCAGCCTTATCACAGGGGCCACCGGGGAGCTGTTTTTT	CASSLITGATGELFF
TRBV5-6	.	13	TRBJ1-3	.	TGTGCCAGCAACTACAGGGAAGGAAACACCATATATTTT	CASNYREGNTIYF
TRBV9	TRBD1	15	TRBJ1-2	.	TGTGCCAGCAGCGAGGGACCGACAGGGGTCTATGGCTACACCTTC	CASSEGPTGVYGYTF
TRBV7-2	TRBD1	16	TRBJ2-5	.	TGTGCCAGCAGCTCAGGACAGGGGGTGGTCCAAGAGACCCAGTACTTC	CASSSGQGVVQETQYF
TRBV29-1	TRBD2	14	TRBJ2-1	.	TGCAGCGCCTCTAGCGGGGGGGCATACAATGAGCAGTTCTTC	CSASSGGAYNEQFF
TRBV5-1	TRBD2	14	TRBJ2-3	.	TGCGCCAGCAGCTCGGGCGGGGGGGTGGATACGCAGTATTTT	CASSSGGGVDTQYF
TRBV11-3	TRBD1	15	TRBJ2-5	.	TGTGCCAGCAGCTTCACTGGACAGGGGCGGGAGACCCAGTACTTC	CASSFTGQGRETQYF
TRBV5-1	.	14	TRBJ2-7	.	TGCGCCAGCAGCTTGACAGCGGACCGCTACGAGCAGTACTTC	CASSLTADRYEQYF
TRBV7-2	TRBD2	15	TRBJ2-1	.	TGTGCCAGCAGCCTACGGACTAGCGGGGACAATGAGCAGTTCTTC	CASSLRTSGDNEQFF
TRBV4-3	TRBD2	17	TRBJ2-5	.	TGCGCCAGCAGCCAAGGACTCGGACTAGCGGGAGAAGAGACCCAGTACTTC	CASSQGLGLAGEETQYF
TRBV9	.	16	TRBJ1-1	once	TGTGCCAGCAGCGCTGACAGGTCAGGGATGTACACTGAAGCTTTCTTT	CASSADRSGMYTEAFF
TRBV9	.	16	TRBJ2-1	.	TGTGCCAGCAGCCCCTGGGTGGGCGAGACCTACAATGAGCAGTTCTTC	CASSPWVGETYNEQFF
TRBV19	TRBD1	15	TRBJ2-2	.	TGTGCCAGCAGGGGACAGGGGGGGAACACCGGGGAGCTGTTTTTT	CASRGQGGNTGELFF
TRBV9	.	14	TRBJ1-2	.	TGTGCCAGCAGCGTATCAGGGGAGTACTATGGCTACACCTTC	CASSVSGEYYGYTF
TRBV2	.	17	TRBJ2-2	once	TGTGCCAGCAGTGATATTTCCGCGCCTGCGAACACCGGGGAGCTGTTTTTT	CASSDISAPANTGELFF
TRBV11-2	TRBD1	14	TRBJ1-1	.	TGTGCCAGCAGCACGTACAGGGGGAGCACTGAAGCTTTCTTT	CASSTYRGSTEAFF
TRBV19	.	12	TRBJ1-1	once	TGTGCCACGAGAGGAGGTAGGCCTGAAGCTTTCTTT	CATRGGRPEAFF
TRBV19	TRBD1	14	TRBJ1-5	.	TGTGCCAGTAGTAAGACAGGGGCAGGGCAGCCCCAGCATTTT	CASSKTGAGQPQHF
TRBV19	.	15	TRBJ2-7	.	TGTGCCAGTAGTCCCCCGGGGTCTGGGGCCTACGAGCAGTACTTC	CASSPPGSGAYEQYF
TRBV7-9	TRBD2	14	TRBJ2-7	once	TGTGCCAGCAGCCAGCTAGCGGGAGCCAACGAGCAGTACTTC	CASSQLAGANEQYF
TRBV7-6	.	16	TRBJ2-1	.	TGTGCCAGCAGCCAGGAGGGGGGGCCCACATACAATGAGCAGTTCTTC	CASSQEGGPTYNEQFF
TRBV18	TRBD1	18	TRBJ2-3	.	TGTGCCAGCTCACCTTTATCCGGGACAGGGGAACGCACAGATACGCAGTATTTT	CASSPLSGTGERTDTQYF
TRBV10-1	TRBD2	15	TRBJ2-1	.	TGCGCCAGCAGTGAGATTGGACAAGCGGGAAGTGAGCAGTTCTTC	CASSEIGQAGSEQFF